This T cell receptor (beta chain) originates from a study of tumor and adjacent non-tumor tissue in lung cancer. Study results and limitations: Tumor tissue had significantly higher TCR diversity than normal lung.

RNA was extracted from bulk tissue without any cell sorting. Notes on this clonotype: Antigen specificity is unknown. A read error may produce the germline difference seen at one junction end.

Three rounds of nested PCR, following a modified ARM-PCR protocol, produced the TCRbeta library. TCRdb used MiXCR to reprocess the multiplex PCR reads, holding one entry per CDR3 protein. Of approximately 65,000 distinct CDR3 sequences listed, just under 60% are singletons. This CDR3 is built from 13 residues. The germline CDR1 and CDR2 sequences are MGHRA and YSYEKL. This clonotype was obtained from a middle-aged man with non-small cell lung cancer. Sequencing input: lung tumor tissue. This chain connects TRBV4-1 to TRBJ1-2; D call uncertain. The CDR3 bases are TGTACCAGCAGCTCCCGAAATAACTATGGCTACACATTC. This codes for CTSSSRNNYGYTF.